The 20 T cell receptor beta chains in this list originate from one sample, sequenced in a study of blood T cell repertoires in COVID-19. Clones were sequenced by immunoSEQ multiplex PCR, and TCRdb holds only the in-frame ones, with some missing. The sample yields hundreds of thousands of clones, roughly 86% seen once. The material sequenced was peripheral blood. These receptors were obtained from a young woman with COVID-19, enrolled during active disease.

CDR3 amino acids: CASSSRVGGELFF. CDR3 sequence (DNA): TGTGCCAGCAGCTCCAGGGTAGGCGGGGAGCTGTTTTTT. The chain is built from TRBV5-5 and TRBJ2-2; perhaps TRBD1 as D (5 bases). The CDR3 has 13 amino acids. The ends were cut back, 3 bases at V and 7 bases at J, with 10 bases in the middle. Germline V gives CDR1 SGHKS, CDR2 YYEKEE (reference sequence).

V is TRBV19 and J is TRBJ2-5; 8 bases agree with TRBD2. The CDR3 extends over 16 amino acids. V trimming: 0 bases; J trimming: 1 base; junction bases outside the gene matches: 4. Germline CDR1 is LNHDA and CDR2 is SQIVND (reference sequence). The CDR3 DNA reads as TGTGCCAGTAGTATAGATCTGGCGGGGGGCCAAGAGACCCAGTACTTC. The encoded protein is CASSIDLAGGQETQYF.

The chain joins TRBV3-1 (or the pseudogene TRBV3-2) to TRBJ2-3; 11 bases line up with TRBD2. This CDR3 is 14 amino acids long. The V segment lost 6 bases and the J segment 11 bases; nucleotides outside the gene matches: 10. Germline V gene lookup returns CDR1 LGHDT and CDR2 YNNKEL (reference sequence). CDR3 region: CASSPRLAGTVQYF. In nucleotides, the CDR3 is TGTGCCAGCAGTCCACGACTAGCGGGGACGGTGCAGTATTTT.

This clone was seen a few times. This chain connects TRBV4-1 to TRBJ1-2; tentatively, D is TRBD1 (5 bases). Deletions cut 7 bases from V and 7 bases from J, with 19 bases between. The CDR3 sequence is 14 residues long. Germline V gene sequence: CDR1 MGHRA, CDR2 YSYEKL. The DNA of the CDR3 is TGCGCCAGCACCGACGCCCAAGGGGCCGGTGGCTACACCTTC. Translation gives CASTDAQGAGGYTF.

Note on this clone: Additional DNA sequences in this sample encode the identical CDR3. The chain has TRBV2 and TRBJ2-3; 7 bases fit TRBD2. V lost 8 bases to trimming and J lost 5 bases; unmatched junction nucleotides: 10. The CDR3 is 14 amino acids. Germline CDR1 reads SNHLY; CDR2 reads FYNNEI. The CDR3 loop reads CASLLRERGDTQYF. Written as DNA, the CDR3 is TGTGCCAGCTTATTACGGGAGCGGGGAGATACGCAGTATTTT. The complete variable domain, with remaining parts taken from reference TRBV2 and TRBJ2-3, reads EPEVTQTPSHQVTQMGQEVILRCVPISNHLYFYWYRQILGQKVEFLVSFYNNEISEKSEIFDDQFSVERPDGSNFTLKIRSTKLEDSAMYFCASLLRERGDTQYFGPGTRLTVL.

The genes are TRBV5-4 and TRBJ2-5; D is possibly TRBD2 (6 bases). Per the germline V gene, CDR1 is SGHNT and CDR2 is YYREEE (reference sequence). V dropped 4 bases and J dropped 5 bases, with 15 bases sitting between them. This CDR3 has 14 residues. The DNA for the CDR3 is TGTGCCAGCAGCCGGGACCCGGGGGAGGAGACCCAGTACTTC. This translates into CASSRDPGEETQYF. Full variable domain (missing parts from reference TRBV5-4 and TRBJ2-5): ETGVTQSPTHLIKTRGQQVTLRCSSQSGHNTVSWYQQALGQGPQFIFQYYREEENGRGNFPPRFSGLQFPNYSSELNVNALELDDSALYLCASSRDPGEETQYFGPGTRLLVL.

This sequence joins TRBV7-2 and TRBJ2-2; 7 bases match TRBD1. With V trimmed by 5 bases and J by 2 bases, 8 bases remained unmatched. Germline values: CDR1 SGHTA, CDR2 FQGNSA. The CDR3 loop spans 16 amino acids. CDR3 loop: CASSPDGTANTGELFF. CDR3 bases: TGTGCCAGCAGCCCCGATGGGACAGCTAACACCGGGGAGCTGTTTTTT.

This clone was found once. The chain is built from TRBV5-6 and TRBJ2-2, with 8 bases fitting TRBD1. Unmatched junction bases numbered 4, after V lost 2 bases and J lost 4 bases. This CDR3 contains 15 residues. Germline values: CDR1 SGHDT, CDR2 YYEEEE. Written as DNA, the CDR3 is TGTGCCAGCAGCTTCGGACAGGGCGGCACCGGGGAGCTGTTTTTT. Translation: CASSFGQGGTGELFF.

The gene calls are TRBV23-1 and TRBJ1-4; 9 nucleotides agree with TRBD1. TRBV23-1 is recorded as an ORF, its role being uncertain. The CDR3 runs 21 residues. Trimming cost V 4 bases and J 0 bases; bases outside gene matches: 18. This CDR3 is CASSLERGGQGFSATNEKLFF. The DNA for the CDR3 is TGCGCCAGCAGTCTCGAAAGGGGGGGACAGGGCTTTAGCGCAACTAATGAAAAACTGTTTTTT.

This chain joins TRBV6-4 and TRBJ2-7; D perhaps matches TRBD2 (5 bases). The CDR3 loop spans 15 amino acids. The V gene lost 2 bases and the J gene lost 5 bases, with 16 bases spanning the gap. Germline V gives CDR1 MRHNA, CDR2 SNTAGT. This CDR3 is CASSDHPRGSNEQYF. The CDR3, as DNA: TGTGCCAGCAGTGACCACCCCCGGGGAAGCAACGAGCAGTACTTC.

This chain links TRBV6-2 or TRBV6-3 with TRBJ2-2; 7 nucleotides agree with TRBD1. Germline lookup yields CDR1 MNHEY and CDR2 SVGEGT. Trimming cost V 5 bases and J 1 base; bases outside gene matches: 4. This CDR3 spans 15 amino acids. Here the CDR3 reads CASSRDSVNTGELFF. The CDR3 DNA follows: TGTGCCAGCAGTCGGGACAGTGTGAACACCGGGGAGCTGTTTTTT.

This clone is a singleton in its sample. The V gene is TRBV28, the J gene TRBJ2-1, with TRBD2 identical over 12 bases. The CDR3 is made up of 17 amino acids. Trimming took 3 bases from V and 8 from J; bases not matched to a gene: 11. In germline, CDR1 is MDHEN, CDR2 SYDVKM. The DNA for the CDR3 is TGTGCCAGCAGTTTTGGACTAGCGGGAAGGAGTTACGATGAGCAGTTCTTC. Protein: CASSFGLAGRSYDEQFF. The variable domain in full, with the rest retrieved from reference TRBV28 and TRBJ2-1, is DVKVTQSSRYLVKRTGEKVFLECVQDMDHENMFWYRQDPGLGLRLIYFSYDVKMKEKGDIPEGYSVSREKKERFSLILESASTNQTSMYLCASSFGLAGRSYDEQFFGPGTRLTVL.

The rearrangement joins TRBV5-1 to TRBJ2-5; D is unresolved. With 2 bases removed from V and 2 bases from J, the gap between germline ends came to 13 bases. CDR3 length: 15 amino acids. CDR1 SGHRS and CDR2 YFSETQ come from the germline V gene. CDR3 DNA: TGCGCCAGCAGCTTTAACACCCCGTGGCAAGAGACCCAGTACTTC. Translated: CASSFNTPWQETQYF.

The CDR3 here is CASSLAQDSNQPQHF. The CDR3, as DNA: TGTGCCAGCAGCTTGGCCCAGGATAGCAATCAGCCCCAGCATTTT. This chain joins TRBV5-8 and TRBJ1-5; D ambiguous. The germline gives CDR1 SGHTS, CDR2 YDEGEE. V was shortened by 0 bases and J by 0 bases, with 7 bases between the two germline ends. CDR3 length equals 15 residues.

The V and J genes are TRBV5-1 and TRBJ1-1, with D possibly being TRBD1 (5 bases). From germline, CDR1 is SGHRS and CDR2 YFSETQ. This CDR3 region has 12 residues. The V and J ends lost 2 bases and 5 bases respectively, with 7 bases between them. This chain's CDR3 is CASSFGGTEAFF. DNA of the CDR3: TGCGCCAGCAGCTTCGGGGGAACTGAAGCTTTCTTT. Drawing the rest from reference TRBV5-1 and TRBJ1-1, the complete variable domain is KAGVTQTPRYLIKTRGQQVTLSCSPISGHRSVSWYQQTPGQGLQFLFEYFSETQRNKGNFPGRFSGRQFSNSRSEMNVSTLELGDSALYLCASSFGGTEAFFGQGTRLTVV.

With regard to this clone: Additional DNA sequences in this sample encode the identical CDR3. The chain carries TRBV6-6 and TRBJ2-7; D is perhaps TRBD1 (6 bases). Trimming cost V 0 bases and J 5 bases, with 14 bases left between them. The CDR3 sequence is 15 residues long. CDR1 MNHNY and CDR2 SVGAGI come from the germline V gene (reference sequence). CDR3 DNA: TGTGCCAGCAGTTACTCGATTAGCAGGGGCCACGAGCAGTACTTC. Translated, it gives CASSYSISRGHEQYF.

Note on this clone: Other DNA sequences of this sample code for an identical CDR3. The chain recombines TRBV5-1 with TRBJ1-1, with D possibly matching TRBD1 (5 bases). The CDR3 loop spans 13 amino acids. The V and J ends lost 2 bases and 2 bases respectively, with 7 bases between them. Germline V gene lookup returns CDR1 SGHRS and CDR2 YFSETQ. The CDR3 DNA sequence: TGCGCCAGCAGCTTTAGGGGAAACACTGAAGCTTTCTTT. This codes for CASSFRGNTEAFF.

This sequence joins TRBV7-3 and TRBJ1-4, with TRBD1 as a possible D gene (6 bases). Germline V CDR1 and CDR2: SGHTA, FQGTGA. CDR3 length equals 15 residues. V shed 0 bases and J shed 4 bases, with 9 bases lying between them. CDR3: CASSLTGGGNEKLFF. The CDR3 coding sequence is TGTGCCAGCAGCTTAACGGGAGGGGGTAATGAAAAACTGTTTTTT.

The gene calls are TRBV7-9 and TRBJ2-1, with a possible D match to TRBD1 (5 bases). CDR1 and CDR2 from the germline V gene are SEHNR and FQNEAQ (reference sequence). V was trimmed by 2 bases and J by 5 bases, leaving 13 bases between them. The CDR3 sequence is 15 residues long. For the CDR3, the DNA is TGTGCCAGCAGCTTAATGTCAGGGCAGGACAATGAGCAGTTCTTC. Amino acids: CASSLMSGQDNEQFF.

This clone turned up a few times. The chain joins TRBV18 to TRBJ2-5, with 7 bases lining up with TRBD1. The CDR3 is 15 amino acids. Germline V gene sequence: CDR1 KGHSH, CDR2 LQKENI. V lost 6 bases to trimming and J lost 0 bases; unmatched junction nucleotides: 7. The DNA of the CDR3 is TGTGCCAGCTCCCGTCCCGGGACAGACCAAGAGACCCAGTACTTC. It is translated as CASSRPGTDQETQYF.